This T cell receptor (beta chain) stems from a study of immune heterogeneity within non-small cell lung tumors. As for the study in general: Among the tumors, 4 were squamous cell carcinomas, approximately eleven were non-squamous carcinomas and 1 was not otherwise specified.

TCR beta CDR3 was amplified by multiplex PCR using 32 V and 13 J primers. MiXCR, run by TCRdb on the multiplex PCR reads, gives a single entry per CDR3 protein. The repertoire holds tens of thousands of distinct CDR3 sequences, 27% seen once, with about 3.7% in the top ten. Trimming pared 5 bases from V and 0 bases from J, leaving 8 bases between. Germline values: CDR1 MNHNS, CDR2 SASEGT. This CDR3 region has 13 residues. Within the sample, this clonotype is medium-sized (0.01 to 0.1%). Template input was genomic DNA from bulk tumor (around 610 ng per sample). Several spatially distant biopsies were obtained per primary tumor intraoperatively. The cohort was untreated, with newly diagnosed non-small cell lung cancer undergoing curative surgery.

This TCR derives from a man aged 40-55 years with non-small cell lung cancer. Sequenced material: lung tumor tissue. The chain employs TRBV6-1 and TRBJ2-7; unclear D gene. The CDR3 loop is CASSYQVSYEQYF. The CDR3 DNA reads TGTGCCAGCAGTTACCAGGTCTCCTACGAGCAGTACTTC.